This TCR beta chain was obtained from a study of OX40 agonist ivuxolimab in advanced cancers. Profiled with immunoSEQ multiplex PCR; TCRdb holds only in-frame clones, not every one. This sample carries about 26,000 clones, more than 75% of them seen once, and the ten largest clones take 14%. This sample comprised CD4+ or CD8+ T cells sorted from blood, obtained in a trial of the OX40 agonist ivuxolimab. This TCR was recovered from an adult with an advanced solid tumor such as melanoma, head and neck, liver or kidney cancer.

CDR3 coding DNA: TGTGCCAGCGTGACAGGGGGCGGAGGATATGGCTACACCTTC. This sequence encodes CASVTGGGGYGYTF. The chain combines TRBV5-6 with TRBJ1-2; the match to TRBD1 covers 10 bases. The CDR3 is 14 residues long. From germline, CDR1 is SGHDT and CDR2 YYEEEE. Trimming cost V 7 bases and J 5 bases; bases outside gene matches: 8. The full variable domain, rest sourced from reference TRBV5-6 and TRBJ1-2, is DAGVTQSPTHLIKTRGQQVTLRCSPKSGHDTVSWYQQALGQGPQFIFQYYEEEERQRGNFPDRFSGHQFPNYSSELNVNALLLGDSALYLCASVTGGGGYGYTFGSGTRLTVV.